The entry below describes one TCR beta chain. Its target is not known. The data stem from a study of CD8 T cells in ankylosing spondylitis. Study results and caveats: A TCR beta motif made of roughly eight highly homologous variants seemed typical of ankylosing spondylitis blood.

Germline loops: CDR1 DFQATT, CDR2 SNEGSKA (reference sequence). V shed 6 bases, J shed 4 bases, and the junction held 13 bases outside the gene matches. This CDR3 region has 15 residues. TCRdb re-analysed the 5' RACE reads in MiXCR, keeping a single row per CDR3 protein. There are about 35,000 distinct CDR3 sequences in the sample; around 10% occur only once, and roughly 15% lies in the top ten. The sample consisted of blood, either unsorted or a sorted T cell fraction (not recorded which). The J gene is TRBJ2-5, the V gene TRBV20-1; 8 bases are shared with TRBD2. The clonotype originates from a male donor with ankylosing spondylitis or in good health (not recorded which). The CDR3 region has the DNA TGCAGTGCAACAAGCGGGAGTCGGGATCTAGAGACCCAGTACTTC. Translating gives CSATSGSRDLETQYF.